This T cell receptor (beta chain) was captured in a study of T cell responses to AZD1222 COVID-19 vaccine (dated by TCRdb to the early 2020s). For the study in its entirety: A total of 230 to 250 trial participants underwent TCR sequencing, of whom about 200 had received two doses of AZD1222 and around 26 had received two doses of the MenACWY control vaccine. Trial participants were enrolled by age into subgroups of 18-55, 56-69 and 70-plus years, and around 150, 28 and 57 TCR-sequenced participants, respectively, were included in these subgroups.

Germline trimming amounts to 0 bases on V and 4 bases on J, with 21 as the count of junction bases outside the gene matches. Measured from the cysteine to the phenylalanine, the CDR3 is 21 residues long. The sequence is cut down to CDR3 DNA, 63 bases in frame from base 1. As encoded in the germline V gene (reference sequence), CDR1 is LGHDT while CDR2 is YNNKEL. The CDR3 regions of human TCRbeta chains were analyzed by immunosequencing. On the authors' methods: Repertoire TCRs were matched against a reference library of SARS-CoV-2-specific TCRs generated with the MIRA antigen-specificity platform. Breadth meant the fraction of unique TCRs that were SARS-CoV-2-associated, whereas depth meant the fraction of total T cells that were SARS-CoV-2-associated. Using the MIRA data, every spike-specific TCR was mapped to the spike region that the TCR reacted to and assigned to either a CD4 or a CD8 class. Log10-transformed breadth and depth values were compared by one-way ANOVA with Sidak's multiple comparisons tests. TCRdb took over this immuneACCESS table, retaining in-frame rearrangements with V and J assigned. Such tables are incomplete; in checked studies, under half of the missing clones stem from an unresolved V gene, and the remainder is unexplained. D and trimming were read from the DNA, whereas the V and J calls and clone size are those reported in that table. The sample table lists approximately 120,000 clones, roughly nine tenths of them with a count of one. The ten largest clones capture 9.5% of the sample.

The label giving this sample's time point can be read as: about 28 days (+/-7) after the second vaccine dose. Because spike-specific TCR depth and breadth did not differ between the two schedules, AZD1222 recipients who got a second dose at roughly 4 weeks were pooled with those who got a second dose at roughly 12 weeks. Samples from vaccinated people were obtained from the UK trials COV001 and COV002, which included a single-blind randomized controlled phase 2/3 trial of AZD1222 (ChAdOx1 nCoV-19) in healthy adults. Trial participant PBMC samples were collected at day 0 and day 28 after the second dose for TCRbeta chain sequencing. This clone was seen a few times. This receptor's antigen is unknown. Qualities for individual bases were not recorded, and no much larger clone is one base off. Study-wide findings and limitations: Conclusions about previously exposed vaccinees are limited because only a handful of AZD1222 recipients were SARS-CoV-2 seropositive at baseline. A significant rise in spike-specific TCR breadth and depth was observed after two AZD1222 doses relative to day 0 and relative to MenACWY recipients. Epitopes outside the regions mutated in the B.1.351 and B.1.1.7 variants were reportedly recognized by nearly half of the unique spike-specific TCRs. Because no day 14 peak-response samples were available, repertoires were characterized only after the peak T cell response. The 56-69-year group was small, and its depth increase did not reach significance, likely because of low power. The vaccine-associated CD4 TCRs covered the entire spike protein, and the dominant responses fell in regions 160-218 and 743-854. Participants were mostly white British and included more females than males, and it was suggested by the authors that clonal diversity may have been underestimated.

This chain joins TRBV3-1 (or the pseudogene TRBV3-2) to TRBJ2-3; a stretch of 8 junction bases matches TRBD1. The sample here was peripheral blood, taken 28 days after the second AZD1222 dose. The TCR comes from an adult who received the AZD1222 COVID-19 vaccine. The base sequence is TGTGCCAGCAGCCAAGATGGGGTTGGGCAGGGGGCTCGACGTCGCTCAGATACGCAGTATTTT. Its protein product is CASSQDGVGQGARRRSDTQYF.